The 21 T cell receptor beta chains given below trace back to one sample, sequenced in a study of cytomegalovirus exposure and HLA in healthy donors. Using immunoSEQ multiplex PCR, the repertoire was profiled, and TCRdb retains in-frame clones only, with some absent. Here the sample spans around 300,000 clones, approximately 83% being singletons. Sequencing input: PBMCs. The receptors here all came from a woman aged 18-29 years in good health and CMV-seronegative.

The rearrangement joins TRBV7-2 to TRBJ2-7, with D hard to call. Trimming cost V 5 bases and J 3 bases, with 11 bases left between them. The CDR3 totals 13 residues. The germline gives CDR1 SGHTA, CDR2 FQGNSA. This CDR3 reads CASSQKTGYEQYF. The CDR3 DNA sequence: TGTGCCAGCAGCCAGAAAACGGGCTACGAGCAGTACTTC.

The chain employs TRBV30 and TRBJ2-1, with D possibly TRBD2 on 6 matching bases. The V gene's germline CDR1 is GTSNPN and CDR2 SVGIG (reference sequence). CDR3 size: 13 residues. Trimming cost V 7 bases and J 12 bases, with 22 bases left between them. In nucleotides, the CDR3 is TGTGCCTCCAGGGCGGGAAGCGCTCTCGGGCAGTTCTTC. Translation gives CASRAGSALGQFF.

This chain uses TRBV6-5 with TRBJ1-2; the match to TRBD1 covers 10 bases. The length of the CDR3 is 16 residues. The V and J ends lost 0 bases and 4 bases, in that order; junction bases with no gene match: 5. Germline assignment: CDR1 MNHEY and CDR2 SVGAGI. CDR3 in amino acids: CASSYSSTGGVYGYTF. The CDR3 nucleotides read TGTGCCAGCAGTTACTCATCGACAGGGGGCGTCTATGGCTACACCTTC.

The chain links TRBV11-2 to TRBJ2-7; 8 positions match TRBD2. The CDR3 has 14 residues. After removal of 2 bases from V and 4 bases from J, the junction contained 4 bases not matched to a gene. Germline lookup yields CDR1 SGHAT and CDR2 FQNNGV. The CDR3 sequence is CASSLPRGGYEQYF. The CDR3 DNA is TGTGCCAGCAGCTTACCCCGGGGGGGTTACGAGCAGTACTTC. The entire variable domain, with the rest obtained from reference TRBV11-2 and TRBJ2-7, is as follows: EAGVAQSPRYKIIEKRQSVAFWCNPISGHATLYWYQQILGQGPKLLIQFQNNGVVDDSQLPKDRFSAERLKGVDSTLKIQPAKLEDSAVYLCASSLPRGGYEQYFGPGTRLTVT.

V gene TRBV11-2 combines with J gene TRBJ2-7, with 8 bases matching TRBD1. The junction had 6 bases not matched to a gene; V was cut back by 1 base and J by 4 bases. The CDR3 length is 15 residues. CDR1 is SGHAT and CDR2 is FQNNGV in the germline V gene. The CDR3 loop reads CASSLGSQGAYEQYF. CDR3 nucleotides: TGTGCCAGCAGCTTAGGTTCGCAGGGGGCGTACGAGCAGTACTTC. The entire variable domain, with the rest obtained from reference TRBV11-2 and TRBJ2-7, is as follows: EAGVAQSPRYKIIEKRQSVAFWCNPISGHATLYWYQQILGQGPKLLIQFQNNGVVDDSQLPKDRFSAERLKGVDSTLKIQPAKLEDSAVYLCASSLGSQGAYEQYFGPGTRLTVT.

The V call is TRBV27, the J call TRBJ2-2, with TRBD1 as a possible D gene (6 bases). Trimming took 6 bases from V and 6 from J, leaving 14 bases between them. The CDR3 sequence is 14 residues long. Germline V gene sequence: CDR1 MNHEY, CDR2 SMNVEV (reference sequence). DNA for the CDR3: TGTGCCAGCAGGGGGGCGATTAGAGCCGGGGAGCTGTTTTTT. Translated, it gives CASRGAIRAGELFF.

The rearrangement joins TRBV10-2 to TRBJ1-2; perhaps TRBD1 as D (5 bases). The germline V gene encodes CDR1 WSHSY and CDR2 SAAADI. The V end was cut by 4 bases, the J end by 6 bases, with 12 bases between. There are 13 residues in the CDR3. CDR3 residues: CASSGQGVDGYTF. The CDR3, as DNA: TGCGCCAGCAGTGGCCAGGGTGTTGATGGCTACACCTTC.

The rearrangement uses TRBV2 and TRBJ1-3; the match to TRBD1 covers 9 bases. The J segment lost 4 bases and the V segment lost 1 base, leaving 11 bases of the junction unmatched. CDR1 and CDR2 (germline): SNHLY, FYNNEI. CDR3 length: 18 residues. The CDR3 DNA is TGTGCCAGCAGTGAAGTGGAGTTACAGGGGGCGCGAGGAAACACCATATATTTT. It codes for CASSEVELQGARGNTIYF.

This clone was counted only a few times. The chain uses TRBV10-1 and TRBJ1-1, with 12 nucleotides matching TRBD1. The junction had 3 bases not matched to a gene; V was cut back by 8 bases and J by 8 bases. The CDR3 contains 12 residues. Germline values: CDR1 WNHNN, CDR2 SYGVQD (reference sequence). In nucleotides, the CDR3 is TGCGCCAGCGGGACAGGGGGCCTCGAAGCTTTCTTT. It is translated as CASGTGGLEAFF.

Note on this clone: The sample contains more than one DNA sequence encoding this CDR3. The chain links TRBV11-2 to TRBJ2-1, with D tentatively TRBD1 (6 bases). With 1 base removed from V and 1 base from J, the gap between germline ends came to 8 bases. This CDR3 comprises 15 residues. Germline lookup yields CDR1 SGHAT and CDR2 FQNNGV. CDR3: CASSLVRGSYNEQFF. CDR3 bases: TGTGCCAGCAGCTTAGTCAGGGGTTCCTACAATGAGCAGTTCTTC.

The chain carries TRBV4-1 and TRBJ2-7; 10 bases agree with TRBD2. The CDR3 has 22 amino acids. Germline V gene sequence: CDR1 MGHRA, CDR2 YSYEKL. Trimming at V came to 1 base and at J to 3 bases, leaving 24 bases not matched to a gene. The CDR3 loop reads CASSQAGGPGLAKPEPRYEQYF. As DNA, the CDR3 is TGCGCCAGCAGCCAAGCAGGCGGACCGGGACTAGCGAAGCCCGAGCCCCGCTACGAGCAGTACTTC.

V and J are TRBV7-9 and TRBJ2-3; D unresolved. The CDR3 length is 14 residues. Germline V CDR1 and CDR2: SEHNR, FQNEAQ (reference sequence). V was pared by 5 bases and J by 1 base, with 10 bases between. CDR3 coding DNA: TGTGCCAGCAGCCTATACCCGGGCACAGATACGCAGTATTTT. Protein product: CASSLYPGTDTQYF.

The chain carries TRBV6-5 and TRBJ2-7; 7 nucleotides line up with TRBD1. Trimming at V came to 4 bases and at J to 2 bases, leaving 8 bases not matched to a gene. The CDR3 is made up of 15 amino acids. Germline V gene data show CDR1 as MNHEY and CDR2 as SVGAGI. The CDR3 nucleotides read TGTGCCAGCAGTTTGGGACAGACCCTTACCTACGAGCAGTACTTC. As protein: CASSLGQTLTYEQYF.

V usage is TRBV7-2 and J usage is TRBJ2-1; D is unclear. V dropped 2 bases and J dropped 10 bases, with 15 bases sitting between them. CDR1 is SGHTA, CDR2 FQGNSA, per germline. CDR3 length: 14 residues. This CDR3 is CASSLSSLKREQFF. CDR3 coding DNA: TGTGCCAGCAGCTTATCCTCACTCAAGAGGGAGCAGTTCTTC.

This clone was observed a few times. As DNA, the CDR3 is TGTGCCAGCAGCTTTATCAGGGATCGTGGGTCCTACGAGCAGTACTTC. Protein: CASSFIRDRGSYEQYF. The chain employs TRBV5-8 and TRBJ2-7; TRBD1 might be the D (5 bases). Trimming removed 2 bases at V and 1 base at J, with 16 bases between. Germline CDR1 reads SGHTS; CDR2 reads YDEGEE. This CDR3 has 16 amino acids. The full variable domain, its missing parts supplied by reference TRBV5-8 and TRBJ2-7, is EAGVTQSPTHLIKTRGQQATLRCSPISGHTSVYWYQQALGLGLQFLLWYDEGEERNRGNFPPRFSGRQFPNYSSELNVNALELEDSALYLCASSFIRDRGSYEQYFGPGTRLTVT.

The rearrangement uses TRBV18 and TRBJ2-5; TRBD1 aligns across 12 bases. Germline V CDR1 and CDR2: KGHSH, LQKENI. The CDR3 has 15 amino acids. V lost 4 bases, J lost 5 bases, and 5 bases stayed unmatched. CDR3: CASSLGTGGEETQYF. The CDR3 nucleotides read TGTGCCAGCTCACTTGGGACAGGGGGCGAGGAGACCCAGTACTTC. The full variable domain, completed using reference TRBV18 and TRBJ2-5, is NAGVMQNPRHLVRRRGQEARLRCSPMKGHSHVYWYRQLPEEGLKFMVYLQKENIIDESGMPKERFSAEFPKEGPSILRIQQVVRGDSAAYFCASSLGTGGEETQYFGPGTRLLVL.

The J gene is TRBJ2-6, the V gene TRBV7-9, with D maybe TRBD1 (5 bases). Trimming removed 4 bases at V and 0 bases at J, with 10 bases between. The CDR3 consists of 16 residues. Germline loops: CDR1 SEHNR, CDR2 FQNEAQ (reference sequence). For the CDR3, the DNA is TGTGCCAGCAGCTCTAGGGGATCCTCTGGGGCCAACGTCCTGACTTTC. Amino acids: CASSSRGSSGANVLTF.

The chain is built from TRBV12-5 and TRBJ2-7; D not resolved. V lost 2 bases and J 7 bases, leaving 9 bases between the germline ends. Germline V lookup: CDR1 LGHNT, CDR2 FRNRAP. The CDR3 spans 12 residues. The CDR3 nucleotides are TGTGCTAGTGGTTTGCTCCGTTCGGAGCAGTACTTC. Encoded protein: CASGLLRSEQYF.

This chain links TRBV28 with TRBJ2-3; D call uncertain. The CDR3 has 15 residues. The germline V gene has CDR1 MDHEN and CDR2 SYDVKM. The ends were cut back, 6 bases at V and 2 bases at J, with 15 bases in the middle. The chain's CDR3 is CASSTQIINTDTQYF. The CDR3, as DNA: TGTGCCAGCAGCACCCAGATAATTAACACAGATACGCAGTATTTT. The entire variable domain, with the rest obtained from reference TRBV28 and TRBJ2-3, is as follows: DVKVTQSSRYLVKRTGEKVFLECVQDMDHENMFWYRQDPGLGLRLIYFSYDVKMKEKGDIPEGYSVSREKKERFSLILESASTNQTSMYLCASSTQIINTDTQYFGPGTRLTVL.

Only one count was recorded for this clone. V and J are TRBV5-1 and TRBJ2-5; 8 bases agree with TRBD1. The CDR3 is 15 amino acids. After removal of 4 bases from V and 2 bases from J, the junction contained 7 bases not matched to a gene. The germline CDR1 and CDR2 sequences are SGHRS and YFSETQ. The CDR3 nucleotides read TGCGCCAGCAGCGAACGGACAGGGACTCAAGAGACCCAGTACTTC. Protein: CASSERTGTQETQYF.

This rearrangement joins TRBV10-2 to TRBJ2-2, with a tentative D call TRBD2 (6 bases). The CDR3 is 13 residues long. Germline CDR1 WSHSY, CDR2 SAAADI. The V and J ends lost 2 bases and 5 bases respectively, with 6 bases between them. For the CDR3, the DNA is TGCGCCAGCAGTGAGGGAGGGACCGGGGAGCTGTTTTTT. Protein: CASSEGGTGELFF.